The subject of this entry is one T cell receptor (beta chain). This record belongs to a study of CD8+ T cells in alopecia areata. The treatment here: oral pan-JAK inhibitor, 5-10 mg twice daily. Per the germline V gene, CDR1 is MDHEN and CDR2 is SYDVKM. The length of the CDR3 is 11 residues. Losses at the gene ends were 8 bases for V and 6 bases for J; bases not matched to a gene: 4. Sequencing templates came from extracted RNA that was reverse transcribed into cDNA. Profiled with immunoSEQ multiplex PCR; TCRdb holds only in-frame clones, not every one. The sample comprises around 180,000 clones, more than 50% of which are singletons, and just over 1% rests with the top ten.

The clonotype originates from a human donor with alopecia areata. Sequenced material: CD4+ T cells sorted from blood, taken at week 24, from a patient treated with tofacitinib. The rearrangement links TRBV28 to TRBJ2-7; 7 nucleotides agree with TRBD1. The CDR3 DNA reads TGTGCCAGCGGGACAGTAACCGAGCAGTACTTC. It yields the protein CASGTVTEQYF.